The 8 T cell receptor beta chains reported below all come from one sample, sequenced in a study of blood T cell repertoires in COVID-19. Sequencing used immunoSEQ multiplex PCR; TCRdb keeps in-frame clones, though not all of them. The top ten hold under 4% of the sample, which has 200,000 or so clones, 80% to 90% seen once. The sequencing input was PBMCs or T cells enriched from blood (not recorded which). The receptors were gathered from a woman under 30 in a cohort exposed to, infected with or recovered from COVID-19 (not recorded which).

The CDR3 DNA reads TGTGCCAGCAGCTCATGGGGGCGCACTGGGGCCAACGTCCTGACTTTC. Translating gives CASSSWGRTGANVLTF. This chain uses TRBV7-3 with TRBJ2-6, with D perhaps matching TRBD1 (6 bases). Germline V gene sequence: CDR1 SGHTA, CDR2 FQGTGA. V lost 4 bases and J 2 bases, leaving 12 bases between the germline ends. This CDR3 contains 16 residues. Variable domain in full (rest from reference TRBV7-3 and TRBJ2-6): GAGVSQTPSNKVTEKGKYVELRCDPISGHTALYWYRQSLGQGPEFLIYFQGTGAADDSGLPNDRFFAVRPEGSVSTLKIQRTERGDSAVYLCASSSWGRTGANVLTFGAGSRLTVL.

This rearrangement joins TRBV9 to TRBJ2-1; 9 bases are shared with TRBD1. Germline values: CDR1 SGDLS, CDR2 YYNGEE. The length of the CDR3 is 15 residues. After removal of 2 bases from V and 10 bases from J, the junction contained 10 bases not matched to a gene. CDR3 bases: TGTGCCAGCAGCGTCTACCGGGACAGGGCCCTGGAGCAGTTCTTC. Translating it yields CASSVYRDRALEQFF.

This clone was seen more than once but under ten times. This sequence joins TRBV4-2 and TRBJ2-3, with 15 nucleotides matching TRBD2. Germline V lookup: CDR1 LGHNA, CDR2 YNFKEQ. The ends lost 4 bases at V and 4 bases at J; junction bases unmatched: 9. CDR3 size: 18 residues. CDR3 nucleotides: TGTGCCAGCAGCCTAGGACTAGCGGGAGGGCCGAGTGCAGATACGCAGTATTTT. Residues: CASSLGLAGGPSADTQYF.

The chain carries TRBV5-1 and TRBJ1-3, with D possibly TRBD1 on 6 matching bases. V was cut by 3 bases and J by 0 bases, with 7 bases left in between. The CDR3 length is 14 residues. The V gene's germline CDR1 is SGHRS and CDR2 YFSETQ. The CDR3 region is CASSSGHSGNTIYF. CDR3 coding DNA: TGCGCCAGCAGCTCGGGACACTCTGGAAACACCATATATTTT.

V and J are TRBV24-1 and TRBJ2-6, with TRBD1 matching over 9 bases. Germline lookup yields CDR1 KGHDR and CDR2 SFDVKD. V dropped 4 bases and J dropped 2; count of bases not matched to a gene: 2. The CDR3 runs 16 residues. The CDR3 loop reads CATSDRTGAGANVLTF. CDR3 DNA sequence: TGTGCCACCAGTGACCGGACAGGGGCTGGGGCCAACGTCCTGACTTTC.

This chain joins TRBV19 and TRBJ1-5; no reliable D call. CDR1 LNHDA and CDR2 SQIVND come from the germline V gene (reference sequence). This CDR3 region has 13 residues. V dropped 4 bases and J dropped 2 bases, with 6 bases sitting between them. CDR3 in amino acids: CASSSGGNQPQHF. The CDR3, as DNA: TGTGCCAGTAGTAGCGGGGGCAATCAGCCCCAGCATTTT.

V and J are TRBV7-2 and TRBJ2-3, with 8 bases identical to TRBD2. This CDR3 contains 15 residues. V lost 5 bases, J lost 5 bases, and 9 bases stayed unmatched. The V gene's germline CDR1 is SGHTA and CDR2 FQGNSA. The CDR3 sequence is CASSPRSGGGDTQYF. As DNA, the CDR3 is TGTGCCAGCAGCCCGCGCAGCGGGGGAGGAGATACGCAGTATTTT.

The CDR3 sequence: CASQGDADTQYF. In DNA, the CDR3 is TGTGCCTCACAGGGTGACGCAGATACGCAGTATTTT. The chain links TRBV27 to TRBJ2-3, with a tentative D call TRBD1 (6 bases). The germline V gene has CDR1 MNHEY and CDR2 SMNVEV (reference sequence). Trimming stripped 11 bases from V and 4 bases from J, with 13 bases between. CDR3 length: 12 amino acids.